This T cell receptor (beta chain) was identified in a study of blood T cell repertoires in COVID-19. The overall study: The United States, Italy and Spain provided the acute and convalescent COVID-19 samples. In each case, the material was cDNA or gDNA derived from T cells, B-cell-depleted T cells, or PBMCs.

Participants were aged about 18 to 100 years from some 24 US areas. V lost 0 bases and J lost 0; bases outside the gene matches: 2. There are 16 residues in the CDR3. Germline V gene data show CDR1 as LGHDT and CDR2 as YNNKEL (reference sequence). As handled by the study authors: From reference gene primer amplification, estimates of nucleated cell counts were derived. Produced via immunoSEQ multiplex PCR; TCRdb's table is partial and in-frame only. The DNA gave D and trimming, while V, J and clone size come from that table. The table includes 490,000 or so clones, around 85% detected once. V gene TRBV3-1 (or the pseudogene TRBV3-2) combines with J gene TRBJ2-3; 8 bases map to TRBD1. The sequence derives from a woman aged 55-69 years who had recovered from COVID-19. The sequencing input was PBMCs or T cells enriched from blood (not recorded which). The CDR3 loop reads CASSQEGTGSTDTQYF. CDR3 sequence (DNA): TGTGCCAGCAGCCAAGAGGGGACAGGTAGCACAGATACGCAGTATTTT.